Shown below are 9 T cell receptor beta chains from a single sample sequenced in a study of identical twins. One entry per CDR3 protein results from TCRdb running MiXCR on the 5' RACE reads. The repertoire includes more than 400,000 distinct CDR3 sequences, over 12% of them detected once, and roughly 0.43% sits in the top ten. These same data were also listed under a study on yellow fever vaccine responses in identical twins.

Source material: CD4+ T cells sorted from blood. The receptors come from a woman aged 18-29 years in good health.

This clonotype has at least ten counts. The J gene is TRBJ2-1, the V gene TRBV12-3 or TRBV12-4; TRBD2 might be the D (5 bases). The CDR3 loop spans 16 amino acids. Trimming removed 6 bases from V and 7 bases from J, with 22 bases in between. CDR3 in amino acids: CASSSPGKLRSNEQFF. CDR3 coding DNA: TGTGCCAGCAGCTCACCGGGGAAATTACGTAGTAATGAGCAGTTCTTC.

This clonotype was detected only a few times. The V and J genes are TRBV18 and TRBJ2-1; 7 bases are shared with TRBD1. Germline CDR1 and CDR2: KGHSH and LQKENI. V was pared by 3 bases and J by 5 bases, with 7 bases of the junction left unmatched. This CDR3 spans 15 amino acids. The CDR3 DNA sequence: TGTGCCAGCTCACCTCGAGGACAGGTGGACAATGAGCAGTTCTTC. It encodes CASSPRGQVDNEQFF.

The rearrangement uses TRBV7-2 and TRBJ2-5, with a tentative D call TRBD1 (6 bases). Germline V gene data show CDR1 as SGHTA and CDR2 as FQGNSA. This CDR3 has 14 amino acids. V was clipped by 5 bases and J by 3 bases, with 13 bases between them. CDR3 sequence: CASSRNRAEETQYF. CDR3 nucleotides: TGTGCCAGCAGCCGTAACAGGGCGGAAGAGACCCAGTACTTC.

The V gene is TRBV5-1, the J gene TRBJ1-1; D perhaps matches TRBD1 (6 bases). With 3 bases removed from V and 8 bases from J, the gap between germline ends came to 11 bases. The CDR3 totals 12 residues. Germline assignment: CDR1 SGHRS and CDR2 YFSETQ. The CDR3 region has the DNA TGCGCCAGCAGCTCGGACAGTACGGAAGCTTTCTTT. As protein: CASSSDSTEAFF.

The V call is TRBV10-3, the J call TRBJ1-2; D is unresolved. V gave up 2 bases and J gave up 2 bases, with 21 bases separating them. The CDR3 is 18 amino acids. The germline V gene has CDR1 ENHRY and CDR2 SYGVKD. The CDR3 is CAISERIPGPGGNYGYTF. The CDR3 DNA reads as TGTGCCATCAGTGAGAGGATCCCGGGCCCCGGAGGGAACTATGGCTACACCTTC.

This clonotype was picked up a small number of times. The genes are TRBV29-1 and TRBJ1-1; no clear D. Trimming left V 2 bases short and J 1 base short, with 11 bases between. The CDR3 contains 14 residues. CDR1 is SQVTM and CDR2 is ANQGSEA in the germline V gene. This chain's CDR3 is CSVEPLQENTEAFF. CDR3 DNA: TGCAGCGTTGAACCCCTCCAGGAGAACACTGAAGCTTTCTTT.

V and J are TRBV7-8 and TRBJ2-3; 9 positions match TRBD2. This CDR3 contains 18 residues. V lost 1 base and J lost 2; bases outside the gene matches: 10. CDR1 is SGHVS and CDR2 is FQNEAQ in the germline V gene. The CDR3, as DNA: TGTGCCAGCAGCTTAGGTGGCCTAGCGGGGTTCTTCACAGATACGCAGTATTTT. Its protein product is CASSLGGLAGFFTDTQYF.

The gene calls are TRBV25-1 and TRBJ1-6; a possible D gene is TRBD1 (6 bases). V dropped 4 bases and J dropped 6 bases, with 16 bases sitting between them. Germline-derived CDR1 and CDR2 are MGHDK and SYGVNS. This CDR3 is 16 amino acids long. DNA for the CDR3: TGTGCCAGCAGTGCCCGCGGACAGCCTCGTAATTCACCCCTCCACTTT. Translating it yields CASSARGQPRNSPLHF.

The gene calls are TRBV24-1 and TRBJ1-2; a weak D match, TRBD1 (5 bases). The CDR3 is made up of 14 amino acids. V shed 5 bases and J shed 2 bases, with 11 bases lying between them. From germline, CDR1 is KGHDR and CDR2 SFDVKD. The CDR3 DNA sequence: TGTGCCACCAGTGGCAGGGATGACAACTATGGCTACACCTTC. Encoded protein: CATSGRDDNYGYTF.